Sequencing of this T cell receptor beta chain was carried out in a study of T cell responses to AZD1222 COVID-19 vaccine (dated by TCRdb to the early 2020s). As for the study more broadly: AZD1222 recipients whose second dose came at about 4 weeks and those whose second dose came at about 12 weeks were combined into one group, since spike-specific TCR depth and breadth did not differ between the two schedules. TCR sequencing was performed for roughly 250 trial participants, of whom 200 to 210 were given two doses of AZD1222 and 26 were given two doses of MenACWY control vaccine. Trial participants were enrolled into age subgroups of 18-55, 56-69 and 70-plus years, which contained approximately 150, 28 and 58 TCR-sequenced participants, respectively.

Study-wide conclusions, independent of this receptor: Because no day 14 peak-response samples were available, the repertoires could be characterized only after the peak T cell response. Participants were mostly white British, with more females than males. The authors suggested clonal diversity may have been underestimated. In the small 56-69-year group, the increase in depth fell short of significance, most likely because of low power. After two AZD1222 doses, spike-specific TCR breadth and depth were significantly higher than at day 0 and than in MenACWY recipients. Vaccine-associated CD4 TCRs spanned the whole spike protein, with dominant responses in regions 160-218 and 743-854. Only five to seven AZD1222 recipients were SARS-CoV-2 seropositive at baseline, limiting conclusions about previously exposed vaccinees. Epitopes outside the regions mutated in the B.1.351 and B.1.1.7 variants were reportedly recognized by nearly half of the unique spike-specific TCRs.

The CDR3 regions of human TCRbeta chains were analyzed by immunosequencing. The authors processed their data as follows. TCRs in the repertoires were matched against a reference library of SARS-CoV-2-specific TCRs that had been generated with the MIRA antigen-specificity platform. Breadth was defined as the fraction of unique TCRs that were SARS-CoV-2-associated. Depth was defined as the fraction of total T cells that were SARS-CoV-2-associated. Each spike-specific TCR was assigned to its reactive spike region and to a CD4 or CD8 class using the MIRA data. Log10-transformed breadth and depth values were compared by one-way ANOVA with Sidak's multiple comparisons tests. TCRdb's version of the immuneACCESS table is confined to in-frame rearrangements and falls short of the full clone set. An unresolved V gene accounts for under half of the shortfall where checked; the remainder is of unknown origin. The V and J calls and clone size are taken from that table; D and trimming were inferred from the DNA. For this sample there are 150,000 to 180,000 clones; over 85% appear just once. Of the sample, approximately 17% is held by the ten largest clones.

Read against the paper, the sample's time point label means: baseline before first vaccination. Samples from vaccinated people were obtained from the UK trials COV001 and COV002, which included a single-blind randomized controlled phase 2/3 trial of AZD1222 (ChAdOx1 nCoV-19) in healthy adults. For TCRbeta chain sequencing, PBMC samples from trial participants were taken at day 0 and at day 28 after the second dose. Points on this clone: Its antigen is currently not known. The sample holds no much larger clone one base away, and base qualities are not on file.

Trimming removed 2 bases from V and 5 bases from J, leaving 7 bases between the germline ends. Per the germline V gene, KGHSH is the CDR1 and LQKENI is the CDR2. The CDR3 sequence holds 13 residues, the cysteine and phenylalanine included. Only CDR3 DNA remains: 39 bases, in frame from the first base. The TCR comes from an adult in good health. The chain joins TRBV18 to TRBJ1-5; the D gene cannot be resolved reliably. Sequences were derived from peripheral blood, sampled on day 0 of AZD1222 vaccination. The nucleotide sequence is TGTGCCAGCTCACCAGAGGTGGATCAGCCCCAGCATTTT. It translates as CASSPEVDQPQHF.